Listed below are T cell receptor beta chains from one sample, sequenced in a study of OX40 agonist ivuxolimab in advanced cancers. The method was immunoSEQ multiplex PCR; TCRdb's version includes in-frame clones alone and lacks a portion of them. The data show tens of thousands of clones, 70% to 85% seen once. The starting material was CD4+ or CD8+ T cells sorted from blood, obtained in a trial of the OX40 agonist ivuxolimab. Every receptor here comes from an adult with an advanced solid tumor such as melanoma, head and neck, liver or kidney cancer. The conserved cysteine and the conserved F or W are not part of the CDR3 here. For some rows the clone size is stated as once, few or many, or as a class when expanded; others skip it.

abundance,j_gene,v_gene,CDR3aa
once,TRBJ2-1,TRBV19,ASSRGLNYNEQF
once,NA,TRBV19,ASSLGSGRASSYEQY
few,TRBJ1-4,TRBV4-3,ASSQHTGGDEKLF
NA,TRBJ2-2,TRBV4-3,ASSQDRQGGTGELF
NA,TRBJ1-2,TRBV16,ASSAKPVRKTYGYT
NA,TRBJ2-7,TRBV19,ASTPGQGVTYEQY
NA,TRBJ2-1,TRBV7-2,ASSLGPRGGSYNEQF
few,TRBJ2-5,TRBV7-9,ASSPLAGGPGETQY
NA,TRBJ2-1,TRBV19,ASSRDRDYEQF
NA,TRBJ2-7,TRBV6-5,ASSYSLRGYEQY
NA,TRBJ2-1,TRBV4-3,ASSQGLAGSHNEQF
NA,TRBJ2-5,TRBV7-6,ASSPGSPGTQY